This T cell receptor beta chain was sequenced during a study of cytomegalovirus exposure and HLA in healthy donors. General observations from the study: Some public TCRs appeared in many individuals, while most sequences were rare.

Trimming stripped 4 bases from V and 4 bases from J, with 13 bases between. CDR3 length: 14 amino acids. CDR1 is SGHTA, CDR2 FQGTGA, per germline. With regard to this clone: What it binds is unknown.

Repertoires were generated with immunoSEQ multiplex PCR, while TCRdb's copy carries only in-frame clones and drops some. The sample carries 70,000 or so clones, 91% recorded once. The clonotype originates from a young man in good health and CMV-seronegative. This chain connects TRBV7-3 to TRBJ1-2; D call uncertain. The sample comprised PBMCs. The DNA of the CDR3 is TGTGCCAGCAGCTCATGGGCAGGCTCCTATGGCTACACCTTC. This gives the protein CASSSWAGSYGYTF.